The entry below describes one T cell receptor beta chain. The antigen it recognizes is unknown. Nothing much larger sits one base from this clone, and base qualities are not available. These data originate in a study of CD8 T cells in Susac syndrome (dated by TCRdb to the late 2010s). Study-level background: Of the Susac syndrome patients who were sequenced, about 6 had clinically active disease and roughly eight were in clinical remission. At blood withdrawal, Susac syndrome patients were either therapy-naive, taking corticosteroids (in some cases with IVIg as well), or taking IVIg alone. CD8+ T cell repertoire clonality was compared between 11 to 12 healthy donors, approximately 14 Susac syndrome patients and roughly 15 multiple sclerosis patients. Whether CD8+ T cell activation and differentiation in Susac syndrome was antigen driven was tested using repertoire sequencing.

Peripheral blood CD8+ and CD4+ T cells from healthy donors, Susac syndrome patients and multiple sclerosis patients were profiled by high-throughput TCR beta sequencing. Recently defined diagnostic criteria for definite or probable disease were met by the Susac syndrome patients. Bulk CD8+ and CD4+ T cells were purified magnetically by negative isolation, whereas CD8+ TEMRA cells were enriched by FACS. Blood was collected in EDTA tubes and processed within 24 hours, with PBMCs isolated through density gradient centrifugation. PBMCs intended for TCR sequencing were frozen in liquid nitrogen and were later thawed in a 37 degrees C water bath. The sorted or isolated CD4+, CD8+ and CD8+ TEMRA cells reached a purity of at least 90%. RNA was extracted using the RNeasy kit, and roughly 0.5 to 1 microgram was reverse transcribed with random hexamers. The immunoSEQ multiplex PCR assay, which covers 54 Vbeta and 13 Jbeta segments, was used to amplify TCR beta CDR3 regions. PCR amplification bias was corrected using a synthetic template baseline for primer optimization and computational correction. The authors' analysis ran thus. Reads were assigned to V, D and J genes according to IMGT and analyzed in immunoSEQ Analyzer, with only productive sequences retained. Clonality was calculated as one minus the Shannon entropy normalized by log2 of the number of productive unique sequences. For each patient and control, public and private clones were evaluated among the 100 most prevalent clones. Clones were defined as Susac-specific when absent from the healthy and MS cohorts, from roughly 1,000 published viral clones and from other ImmuneACCESS disease sequences. TCRdb reran the public reads through fastp at Q25 and MiXCR, keeping productive beta chains. Duplicate CDR3 protein sequences are folded into a single record with the most common DNA and genes. The V and J calls reflect TCRdb's pipeline rather than the authors' work. The sample table holds about 130,000 distinct CDR3 sequences, of which 95% were seen once. The top ten hold more than 0.15% of the sample.

The germline V gene encodes CDR1 SGHAT and CDR2 FQNNGV. V loses 2 bases of germline sequence and J loses 4 bases, and the interval between the two ends is 14 bases. From its cysteine to its phenylalanine, the CDR3 spans 15 amino acids. The CDR3 DNA has 45 bases and is translated from base 1. Findings and caveats that apply to the study as a whole: Roughly 17 and five Susac-specific public clones were found in the total CD8+ and CD8+ TEMRA repertoires, respectively. The number of individuals in the TCR sequencing and HLA analysis was acknowledged as relatively small. Clonal expansion was observed in Susac syndrome CD8+ repertoires, with the highest expansion in CD8+ TEMRA cells and greater expansion in clinically active than in remitting patients.

The material sequenced was CD8+ T cells from PBMCs. The TCR was taken from a human donor with Susac syndrome. The rearrangement joined TRBV11-2 to TRBJ1-2; the D segment could be TRBD1, given 6 matching bases. The CDR3 corresponds to CASSLPGGRSYGYTF. The nucleotide sequence reads as follows: TGTGCCAGCAGCTTACCCGGGGGGCGAAGCTATGGCTACACCTTC. The variable domain in full, with residues beyond the CDR3 obtained from the reference TRBV11-2 and TRBJ1-2 genes, is EAGVAQSPRYKIIEKRQSVAFWCNPISGHATLYWYQQILGQGPKLLIQFQNNGVVDDSQLPKDRFSAERLKGVDSTLKIQPAKLEDSAVYLCASSLPGGRSYGYTFGSGTRLTVV.